Here is one TCR beta chain with its context. The data were obtained in a study of T cells expressing NK-cell markers. Following a re-call of the 5' RACE reads, TCRdb has one entry per CDR3 protein and lacks DNA. The sample's table shows approximately 150,000 distinct CDR3 sequences. The CDR3 consists of 14 residues. Germline lookup yields CDR1 LGHNA and CDR2 YSLEER. The receptor's source is a man younger than 30 in good health. The V and J genes are TRBV4-3 and TRBJ2-1; TCRdb returns TRBD1, unconfirmable since there is no DNA. The sequenced sample was blood T cells: a sorted CD56 or NKG2C T cell subset, CD4+ or CD8+ T cells, or bulk PBMC T cells (not recorded which). The CDR3 loop reads CASSHGGYLSEQFF.